This T cell receptor beta chain was identified in a study of T cell responses to AZD1222 COVID-19 vaccine. Concerning this clone: Antigen unknown.

Study-level findings and limits: Samples come after the peak T cell response, not at day 14. The sample set comprised mostly white British donors with more females, and clonal diversity was possibly underestimated.

Germline-derived CDR1 and CDR2 are MNHEY and SVGAGI. The CDR3 extends over 16 amino acids. The ends were cut back, 3 bases at V and 3 bases at J, with 14 bases in the middle. Using immunoSEQ multiplex PCR, the repertoire was profiled, and TCRdb retains in-frame clones only, with some absent. Here the sample spans about 220,000 clones, roughly 91% being singletons. The clonotype was recovered from an adult in good health. This specimen was peripheral blood, taken on day 0 of MenACWY control vaccination. The V gene is TRBV6-5, the J gene TRBJ2-2; D unresolved. The CDR3 protein is CASSYRRHLDTGELFF. CDR3 bases: TGTGCCAGCAGTTATCGCCGGCACCTCGACACCGGGGAGCTGTTTTTT.